Listed here are 19 T cell receptor beta chains from one sample, sequenced in a study of tumor-infiltrating lymphocytes in primary liver carcinoma. cDNA specific to TCR beta was made from 500 ng of total RNA, with a constant-region primer employed for priming. Amplification in three nested multiplex PCR rounds with slightly modified ARM-PCR gave rise to TCR beta libraries. The two initial PCR rounds, 9 to 11 cycles each, used TRBV1-TRBV30 forward and C-beta reverse primers. TCRdb re-called the multiplex PCR reads with MiXCR, one entry per CDR3 protein. Found here are hundreds of thousands of distinct CDR3 sequences, around three fifths of them singletons; the top ten hold roughly 8.9%. Researchers drew blood RNA from unsorted whole blood and extracted germline DNA as well. The specimen was peripheral blood. The receptors here all came from a man aged 35 to 55 with primary liver carcinoma and hepatitis B virus infection.

As to this clonotype: The conserved phenylalanine or tryptophan normally closing the CDR3 is absent here, so this likely arose from a read error. This chain uses TRBV28 with TRBJ2-1; TRBD2 aligns across 7 bases. Germline CDR1 is MDHEN and CDR2 is SYDVKM. CDR3 length: 15 amino acids. V gave up 4 bases and J gave up 9 bases; unmatched junction bases: 12. The CDR3 bases are TGTGCCAGCAGTTCCCCTGGCGGGGGAATCGGTGAGCAGTTCCTC. Its translation: CASSSPGGGIGEQFL.

With respect to this clonotype: A much larger clone sits a single nucleotide away, making a read error possible. V gene TRBV30 combines with J gene TRBJ1-1; D possibly corresponds to TRBD1 (5 bases). The germline V gene has CDR1 GTSNPN and CDR2 SVGIG (reference sequence). The CDR3 length is 13 residues. CDR3 loop: CAWSLFEGTETFF. In nucleotides, the CDR3 is TGTGCCTGGAGCCTCTTCGAGGGGACTGAAACTTTCTTT.

On this clonotype itself: This may stem from a read error, because a much larger clone lies one nucleotide away. The chain joins TRBV5-4 to TRBJ2-5; maybe TRBD1 (5 bases). CDR3 length: 13 residues. Germline CDR1 is SGHNT and CDR2 is YYREEE (reference sequence). The CDR3, as DNA: TGTGCCAGCAACTTGCCAGGGAAGGAGACCCAGTACTTC. Its protein is CASNLPGKETQYF.

The J gene is TRBJ2-2, the V gene TRBV5-1; TRBD1 aligns across 8 bases. Unmatched junction bases numbered 5, after V lost 6 bases and J lost 4 bases. The CDR3 length is 14 residues. In germline, CDR1 is SGHRS, CDR2 YFSETQ. CDR3 DNA: TGCGCCAGCAACTTCGACAGGGGCACCGGGGAGCTGTTTTTT. It codes for CASNFDRGTGELFF.

Concerning this clonotype: It is likely a read error, because the conserved phenylalanine at the end of the CDR3 is missing. V usage is TRBV7-9 and J usage is TRBJ1-1, with D maybe TRBD1 (5 bases). The CDR3 covers 16 residues. CDR1 is SEHNR and CDR2 is FQNEAQ in the germline V gene (reference sequence). Trimming removed 2 bases at V and 6 bases at J, with 19 bases between. CDR3 nucleotide sequence: TGTGCCAGCAGCTTACCTGGTGCCTTGGGGGTCCCTGAAGCTTTCTCT. It codes for CASSLPGALGVPEAFS.

Points on this clonotype: A much larger clone differs from this one at a single base, so this may be a read error. V is TRBV5-1 and J is TRBJ2-7; D not resolved. The germline V and J ends were trimmed by 0 bases and 12 bases, with 16 bases remaining between them. Germline V gives CDR1 SGHRS, CDR2 YFSETQ. This CDR3 has 13 amino acids. DNA for the CDR3: TGCGCCAGCAGCTTGGCCAGCAACGGCTCACGGTACTTC. It translates to CASSLASNGSRYF. Full variable domain (rest looked up from reference TRBV5-1 and TRBJ2-7): KAGVTQTPRYLIKTRGQQVTLSCSPISGHRSVSWYQQTPGQGLQFLFEYFSETQRNKGNFPGRFSGRQFSNSRSEMNVSTLELGDSALYLCASSLASNGSRYFGPGTRLTVT.

Points on this clonotype: A much larger clone differs by one base, so this may be a read error. This CDR3 is CASGGDNGELFF. DNA of the CDR3: TGTGCCAGTGGGGGGGACAACGGGGAGCTGTTTTTT. This chain joins TRBV7-8 and TRBJ2-2; D possibly corresponds to TRBD2 (7 bases). The CDR3 has 12 amino acids. Per the germline V gene, CDR1 is SGHVS and CDR2 is FQNEAQ. Trimming took 9 bases from V and 7 from J, leaving 12 bases between them. The complete variable domain, with remaining parts taken from reference TRBV7-8 and TRBJ2-2, reads GAGVSQSPRYKVAKRGQDVALRCDPISGHVSLFWYQQALGQGPEFLTYFQNEAQLDKSGLPSDRFFAERPEGSVSTLKIQRTQQEDSAVYLCASGGDNGELFFGEGSRLTVL.

In this sample, this clonotype turned up many times. This chain links TRBV11-2 with TRBJ2-7; D is possibly TRBD2 (6 bases). CDR1 and CDR2 (germline): SGHAT, FQNNGV. This CDR3 is built from 13 residues. V was shortened by 3 bases and J by 6 bases, with 12 bases between the two germline ends. CDR3 residues: CASSFGGASEQYF. In DNA form, the CDR3 reads TGTGCCAGCAGCTTCGGAGGGGCTAGCGAGCAGTACTTC.

This clonotype was detected ten times or more. This chain joins TRBV29-1 and TRBJ2-7; 9 positions agree with TRBD2. V trimming: 4 bases; J trimming: 2 bases; junction bases outside the gene matches: 6. Germline CDR1 SQVTM, CDR2 ANQGSEA. This CDR3 is built from 14 residues. This chain's CDR3 is CSVAGGRGPYEQYF. The CDR3 DNA is TGCAGCGTTGCAGGCGGGAGGGGACCCTACGAGCAGTACTTC.

This clonotype was detected only a few times. The V gene is TRBV5-4, the J gene TRBJ2-5; 8 bases line up with TRBD1. The CDR3 has 15 amino acids. Unmatched junction bases numbered 9, after V lost 2 bases and J lost 6 bases. Per the germline V gene, CDR1 is SGHNT and CDR2 is YYREEE (reference sequence). As DNA, the CDR3 is TGTGCCAGCAGCTTCTACCAGGGGGCCGATCAGACCCAGTACTTC. It specifies CASSFYQGADQTQYF.

This clonotype was observed many times. This CDR3 reads CSVCQIQETQYF. CDR3 in DNA: TGCAGCGTTTGTCAGATACAAGAGACCCAGTACTTC. The V call is TRBV29-1, the J call TRBJ2-5, with no clear D. Germline CDR1 SQVTM, CDR2 ANQGSEA. The V end lost 5 bases, the J end lost 2 bases, and 9 bases lay between the germline ends. The length of the CDR3 is 12 residues.

With regard to this clonotype: One base away lies a much larger clone, so this may be a sequencing read error. The conserved phenylalanine or tryptophan normally closing the CDR3 is absent here, so this likely arose from a read error. DNA for the CDR3: TGTGCCAGCCTCCCCGCCCCAGGGGGGAACATTCAGTACTTA. It codes for CASLPAPGGNIQYL. The chain links TRBV6-1 to TRBJ2-4, with a tentative D call TRBD1 (7 bases). This CDR3 has 14 residues. Germline CDR1 MNHNS, CDR2 SASEGT. The V end lost 8 bases, the J end lost 7 bases, and 18 bases lay between the germline ends.

About this clonotype: With a much larger clone just one base away, this may be a read error. This sequence joins TRBV6-6 and TRBJ2-1, with 10 bases identical to TRBD1. Germline V gene sequence: CDR1 MNHNY, CDR2 SVGAGI (reference sequence). The length of the CDR3 is 16 residues. CDR3 residues: CASRSWGQGISNGQFF. The DNA for the CDR3 is TGTGCCAGCAGGTCCTGGGGACAGGGGATAAGCAATGGGCAGTTCTTC.

This clonotype was detected many times. The chain is built from TRBV29-1 and TRBJ2-1; possibly TRBD2 for D (6 bases). V lost 7 bases and J 3 bases, leaving 13 bases between the germline ends. The CDR3 contains 13 residues. CDR1 and CDR2 from the germline V gene are SQVTM and ANQGSEA. The CDR3 is CSGFRDFYNEQFF. CDR3 nucleotide sequence: TGCAGCGGTTTCCGGGACTTCTACAATGAGCAGTTCTTC.

This chain connects TRBV29-1 to TRBJ1-1, with D hard to call. V shed 7 bases and J shed 3 bases, with 15 bases lying between them. The CDR3 is made up of 13 amino acids. The germline V gene encodes CDR1 SQVTM and CDR2 ANQGSEA. This chain's CDR3 is CSAQPRQYTEAFF. Written as DNA, the CDR3 is TGCAGCGCGCAGCCGAGACAATACACTGAAGCTTTCTTT.

Note on this clonotype: This may arise from a read error, as a much more abundant clone is one base away. V gene TRBV10-3 combines with J gene TRBJ2-7; D is uncertain. Germline V gene lookup returns CDR1 ENHRY and CDR2 SYGVKD. CDR3 length equals 11 residues. The CDR3 sequence is CVISESAEQYF. In DNA form, the CDR3 reads TGTGTCATCAGTGAGTCGGCCGAGCAGTACTTC.

This clonotype has just a few counts. V and J are TRBV29-1 and TRBJ2-5; TRBD1 matches 8 bases. The J segment lost 5 bases and the V segment lost 6 bases, leaving 5 bases of the junction unmatched. CDR1 and CDR2 (germline): SQVTM, ANQGSEA. The CDR3 is 12 residues long. CDR3 residues: CSVETGAETQYF. CDR3 DNA sequence: TGCAGCGTGGAGACAGGGGCGGAGACCCAGTACTTC.

The chain has TRBV6-1 and TRBJ2-3; D gene uncertain. With 2 bases removed from V and 2 bases from J, the gap between germline ends came to 11 bases. This CDR3 has 15 residues. In germline, CDR1 is MNHNS, CDR2 SASEGT. CDR3 coding DNA: TGTGCCAGCAGTGAATTTTGTAGGAACACAGATACGCAGTATTTT. Amino acid sequence: CASSEFCRNTDTQYF.

Comment on this clonotype: A much larger clone differs by one base, so this may be a read error. The chain joins TRBV29-1 to TRBJ2-3; no firm D call. The germline gives CDR1 SQVTM, CDR2 ANQGSEA. CDR3 size: 10 residues. In DNA, the CDR3 is TGCAGCACCTACTCAGATGCGCAGTATTTT. Amino acids: CSTYSDAQYF.